This T cell receptor (beta chain) appears in the sequencing data of a study of glioma-infiltrating T cells. Study context: Samples included WHO grade II oligodendrogliomas or astrocytomas and initial-diagnosis grade IV glioblastomas. Study-level points and caveats: Patients with low tissue-blood divergence carried a signature set of shared blood CDR3 motifs.

TCR alpha and beta CDR3 regions were amplified from RNA using iRepertoire nested multiplex PCR. TCRdb re-analysed the multiplex PCR reads in MiXCR, keeping a single row per CDR3 protein. The sample yields 300,000 to 400,000 distinct CDR3 sequences, about 40% seen once. With 1 base removed from V and 9 bases from J, the gap between germline ends came to 13 bases. This CDR3 has 13 residues. The germline V gene encodes CDR1 DFQATT and CDR2 SNEGSKA (reference sequence). On this clonotype itself: What it binds is not known.

Source material: glioma tissue, nonneoplastic brain tissue, or PBMCs (not recorded which). This chain joins TRBV20-1 and TRBJ2-1; D is ambiguous. This sequence was found in a human donor with low-grade glioma or glioblastoma, undergoing nonglioma brain surgery, or in good health (not recorded which). CDR3 sequence reads: CSARALDVSEQFF. The CDR3 DNA follows: TGCAGTGCTAGAGCATTAGATGTGAGTGAGCAGTTCTTC.